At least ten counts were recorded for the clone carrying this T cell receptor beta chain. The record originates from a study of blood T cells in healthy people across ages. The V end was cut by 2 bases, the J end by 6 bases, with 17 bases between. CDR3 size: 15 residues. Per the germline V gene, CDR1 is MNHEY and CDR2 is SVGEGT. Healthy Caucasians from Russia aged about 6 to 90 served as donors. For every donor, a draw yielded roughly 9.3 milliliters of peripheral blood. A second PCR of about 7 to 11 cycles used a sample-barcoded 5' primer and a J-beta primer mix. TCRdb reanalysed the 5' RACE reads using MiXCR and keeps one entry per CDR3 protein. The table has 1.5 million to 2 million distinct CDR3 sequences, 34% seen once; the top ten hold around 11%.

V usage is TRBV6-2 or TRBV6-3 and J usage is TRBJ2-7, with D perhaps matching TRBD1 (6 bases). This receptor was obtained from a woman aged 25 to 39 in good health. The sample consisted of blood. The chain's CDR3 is CASSYDRDNSGEQYF. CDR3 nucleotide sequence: TGTGCCAGCAGTTACGACCGGGACAATTCTGGCGAGCAGTACTTC.